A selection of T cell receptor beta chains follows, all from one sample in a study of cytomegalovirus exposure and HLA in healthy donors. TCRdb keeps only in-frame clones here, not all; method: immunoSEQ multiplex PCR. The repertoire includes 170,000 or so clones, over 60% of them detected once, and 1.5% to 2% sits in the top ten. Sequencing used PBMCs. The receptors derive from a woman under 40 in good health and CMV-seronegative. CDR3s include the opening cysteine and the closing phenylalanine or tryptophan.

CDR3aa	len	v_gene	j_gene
CASSQGLFAGERETQYF	17	TRBV4-3	TRBJ2-5
CASSGGISNTGELFF	15	TRBV5-4	TRBJ2-2
CASSLGRRRNEQFF	14	TRBV7-8	TRBJ2-1
CASSLGLAVDEQFF	14	TRBV5-1	TRBJ2-1
CAEGKTGRLAGGPDTGELFF	20	TRBV21-1	TRBJ2-2
CASSQEGQGRNTEAFF	16	TRBV4-1	TRBJ1-1
CASRKGGQGRTDTQYF	16	TRBV4-1	TRBJ2-3
CASSSRGDQPQHF	13	TRBV27	TRBJ1-5
CASRGDYSSYEQYF	14	TRBV6-5	-
CASSGLGGSQYF	12	TRBV18	TRBJ2-3
CASSTGTEQAQYF	13	TRBV7-3	TRBJ2-7
CAAWTPGNSNQPQHF	15	TRBV30	TRBJ1-5
CATVTGEQPQHF	12	TRBV28	TRBJ1-5
CASSMRGDEAFF	12	TRBV5-1	TRBJ1-1
CASSLGQGATDTQYF	15	TRBV5-4	TRBJ2-3
CASSGLRVVAYEQYF	15	TRBV2	TRBJ2-7
CASHREPETQYF	12	TRBV2	TRBJ2-5
CASSYGLAGELFF	13	TRBV7-8	TRBJ2-2
CASARGRGWSTDTQYF	16	TRBV25-1	TRBJ2-3
CASSIQGSGYTF	12	TRBV19	TRBJ1-2
CASSVADGQGGGELFF	16	TRBV6-1	TRBJ2-2
CSAQGTTEAFF	11	TRBV20-1	TRBJ1-1
CASSQAVTEIGGELFF	16	TRBV4-2	TRBJ2-2
CASSLQGDPNQPQHF	15	TRBV28	TRBJ1-5
CASSIKNVEETQYF	14	TRBV19	TRBJ2-5
CASSQEGAGREGLDEQFF	18	TRBV4-3	TRBJ2-1
CASSYDRFLTGNTIYF	16	TRBV6-5	TRBJ1-3
CSVRGLAKHEQYF	13	TRBV29-1	TRBJ2-7
CASSSRTDPNIQYF	14	TRBV7-3	TRBJ2-4
CASSISHRGATEAFF	15	TRBV19	TRBJ1-1
CASSQVLENQPQHF	14	TRBV4-2	TRBJ1-5
CASRENLNTEAFF	13	TRBV6-1	TRBJ1-1
CASSVAGNLAGGDLFF	16	TRBV9	TRBJ2-1
CAIRESKQGNTEAFF	15	TRBV10-3	TRBJ1-1
CASSVRTGGDEQYF	14	TRBV2	TRBJ2-7
CASSLAIGLGTGELFF	16	TRBV27	TRBJ2-2
CASSIQGGNQPQHF	14	TRBV19	TRBJ1-5
CASSSRNYGYTF	12	TRBV19	TRBJ1-2
CASSVTRGQGTGNTDTQYF	19	TRBV9	TRBJ2-3
CASSLPGLAGNTIYF	15	TRBV5-4	TRBJ1-3
CASSERALPIPYEQYF	16	TRBV6-1	TRBJ2-7
CASSLTATGTMNTEAFF	17	TRBV7-3	TRBJ1-1
CASSQIIGERSFF	13	TRBV4-2	TRBJ1-1
CASRDFGRFYF	11	TRBV6-1	TRBJ2-3
CASSSQAANYGYTF	14	TRBV5-1	TRBJ1-2
CASSGASGGVGEQFF	15	TRBV10-2	TRBJ2-1
CASSAWGLGYGYTF	14	TRBV9	TRBJ1-2
CASSLWRAGGRETQYF	16	TRBV13	TRBJ2-5
CASSSRGKGTDTQYF	15	TRBV19	TRBJ2-3
CASSLLAGEGWGNEQFF	17	TRBV19	TRBJ2-1
CASSTWSSGRAHPLYNEQFF	20	TRBV19	TRBJ2-1